This T cell receptor beta chain was recovered during a study of Graves' ophthalmopathy and Graves' hyperthyroidism. Study-wide points: The model reached roughly 71% sensitivity and approximately 72% specificity for predicting ophthalmopathy progression.

This clonotype has ten or more counts. Its antigen is still unknown. There are 15 residues in the CDR3. From germline, CDR1 is SGHDT and CDR2 YYEEEE. Trimming took 1 base from V and 2 from J, leaving 10 bases between them. Other autoimmune diseases, uncontrolled infections, pregnancy or lactation excluded patients from enrollment. Orbital computed tomography and thyroid ultrasound, along with TRAb, serum thyroxine and clinical symptoms, underpinned diagnosis. The study amplified TCR beta CDR3 regions using RNA transcripts. The library came from an HTBI-primed first-round RT-PCR and a second-round multiplex PCR. TCRdb recomputed calls from the multiplex PCR reads with MiXCR, one row per CDR3 protein. The profile shows 560,000 or so distinct CDR3 sequences, 39% of them singletons.

The V and J genes are TRBV5-6 and TRBJ1-5; weak D call: TRBD1 (5 bases). The source material was peripheral blood or thyroid tissue (not recorded which). This TCR came from an adult man with Graves' hyperthyroidism. The CDR3 protein is CASSLWGSGNQPQHF. DNA of the CDR3: TGTGCCAGCAGCTTGTGGGGGAGTGGCAATCAGCCCCAGCATTTT. Using reference TRBV5-6 and TRBJ1-5 for the parts outside the CDR3, the full variable domain is DAGVTQSPTHLIKTRGQQVTLRCSPKSGHDTVSWYQQALGQGPQFIFQYYEEEERQRGNFPDRFSGHQFPNYSSELNVNALLLGDSALYLCASSLWGSGNQPQHFGDGTRLSIL.